The 12 T cell receptor beta chains below were found in one sample sequenced in a study of quantifying T cell responses using KT2 cells. Study-wide background: RNA was reverse transcribed with TCR alpha and beta constant-region primers.

A single-stranded UMI oligo with SP2 sequence was ligated to cDNA 3' ends. First-round PCR used three to five cycles and beta primers RC1.1 and RC1.2 covering TRBC1 and TRBC2. TCRdb reprocessed the UMI-ligation and nested PCR reads via MiXCR and lists one record per CDR3 protein. Among some 43,000 distinct CDR3 sequences listed, approximately 15% were seen once. Sequenced sample: PBMCs spiked with cells of the T cell clone KT2. The receptors were sampled from a human donor.

The chain has TRBV7-2 and TRBJ2-1, with TRBD1 identical over 8 bases. The CDR3 contains 15 residues. Per germline, CDR1 SGHTA and CDR2 FQGNSA. The V segment lost 7 bases and the J segment 6 bases; nucleotides outside the gene matches: 11. This CDR3 is CASIAGQGTRNEQFF. The CDR3, as DNA: TGTGCCAGCATCGCAGGACAGGGAACCCGCAATGAGCAGTTCTTC.

The chain has TRBV28 and TRBJ1-2; 7 bases fit TRBD1. The V and J ends lost 5 bases and 4 bases, in that order; junction bases with no gene match: 10. Per germline, CDR1 MDHEN and CDR2 SYDVKM. The CDR3 contains 15 residues. The chain's CDR3 is CASSLPPGTAYGYTF. The CDR3 region has the DNA TGTGCCAGCAGTCTACCTCCCGGGACAGCCTATGGCTACACCTTC.

This clonotype was detected ten times or more. In nucleotides, the CDR3 is TGTGCCAGCAGCTTTCGTACGGTCTACGAGCAGTACTTC. Translating gives CASSFRTVYEQYF. V usage is TRBV7-8 and J usage is TRBJ2-7; D gene uncertain. With 3 bases removed from V and 3 bases from J, the gap between germline ends came to 9 bases. This CDR3 is 13 amino acids long. Germline V gives CDR1 SGHVS, CDR2 FQNEAQ. Together with reference TRBV7-8 and TRBJ2-7, the CDR3 gives the full variable domain: GAGVSQSPRYKVAKRGQDVALRCDPISGHVSLFWYQQALGQGPEFLTYFQNEAQLDKSGLPSDRFFAERPEGSVSTLKIQRTQQEDSAVYLCASSFRTVYEQYFGPGTRLTVT.

The genes are TRBV5-6 and TRBJ2-7; D is tentatively TRBD1 or TRBD2 (5 bases each). The V and J ends lost 5 bases and 3 bases respectively, with 12 bases between them. Germline V gene lookup returns CDR1 SGHDT and CDR2 YYEEEE. This CDR3 region has 13 residues. Here the CDR3 DNA reads TGTGCCAGCAGTGGGGGTCAGCGCTACGAGCAGTACTTC. Protein product: CASSGGQRYEQYF.

The chain's CDR3 is CASSFRSGDEETQYF. CDR3 coding DNA: TGTGCCAGCAGTTTTCGGAGCGGGGATGAAGAGACCCAGTACTTC. The rearrangement uses TRBV27 and TRBJ2-5, with 7 bases aligning to TRBD2. The CDR3 is 15 amino acids. The ends lost 3 bases at V and 3 bases at J; junction bases unmatched: 7. The germline V gene has CDR1 MNHEY and CDR2 SMNVEV (reference sequence).

CDR3 DNA sequence: TGTGCCAGCAGTAAACAGGGTTTTGAGCAGTTCTTC. It codes for CASSKQGFEQFF. V and J are TRBV2 and TRBJ2-1; TRBD1 might be the D (6 bases). Per germline, CDR1 SNHLY and CDR2 FYNNEI. The CDR3 covers 12 residues. V was trimmed by 5 bases and J by 9 bases, leaving 11 bases between them.

In this sample, this clonotype turned up a few times. This rearrangement joins TRBV5-1 to TRBJ1-6, with TRBD1 as a possible D gene (5 bases). From germline, CDR1 is SGHRS and CDR2 YFSETQ. V shed 4 bases and J shed 10 bases, with 18 bases lying between them. The length of the CDR3 is 15 residues. The CDR3 DNA reads TGCGCCAGCAGCCCCGACGGTGGGGGAGGCTCACCCCTCCACTTT. Its protein is CASSPDGGGGSPLHF.

This chain links TRBV24-1 with TRBJ2-3, with D tentatively TRBD2 (6 bases). The V end lost 6 bases, the J end lost 4 bases, and 13 bases lay between the germline ends. Germline V gene data show CDR1 as KGHDR and CDR2 as SFDVKD. CDR3 size: 14 residues. CDR3 sequence reads: CATSRLGGADTQYF. CDR3 coding DNA: TGTGCCACCAGTCGGCTGGGGGGTGCAGATACGCAGTATTTT.

CDR3 DNA: TGCAGCGTCGCCGGGACGGGGGACTATGGCTACACCTTC. It translates to CSVAGTGDYGYTF. The genes are TRBV29-1 and TRBJ1-2, with a tentative D call TRBD1 (5 bases). V lost 6 bases and J 3 bases, leaving 14 bases between the germline ends. The germline V gene encodes CDR1 SQVTM and CDR2 ANQGSEA. The CDR3 length is 13 residues.

This clonotype was seen a few times. V gene TRBV29-1 combines with J gene TRBJ2-5, with 14 bases matching TRBD2. The germline V gene has CDR1 SQVTM and CDR2 ANQGSEA. V shed 6 bases, J shed 8 bases, and the junction held 8 bases outside the gene matches. This CDR3 is 14 amino acids long. This CDR3 reads CSVDPGTSGSTQYF. CDR3 nucleotides: TGCAGCGTGGATCCCGGGACTAGCGGGAGCACCCAGTACTTC. Combining the CDR3 with reference TRBV29-1 and TRBJ2-5 gives the whole variable domain SAVISQKPSRDICQRGTSLTIQCQVDSQVTMMFWYRQQPGQSLTLIATANQGSEATYESGFVIDKFPISRPNLTFSTLTVSNMSPEDSSIYLCSVDPGTSGSTQYFGPGTRLLVL.

This clonotype was seen repeatedly, ten times or more. J is TRBJ1-1 and V is TRBV7-9; D perhaps matches TRBD1 (5 bases). V was clipped by 5 bases and J by 7 bases, with 11 bases between them. CDR3 length: 12 residues. The germline gives CDR1 SEHNR, CDR2 FQNEAQ (reference sequence). The CDR3 region is CASSQPGGEAFF. In nucleotides, the CDR3 is TGTGCCAGCAGCCAACCGGGGGGTGAAGCTTTCTTT.

The chain is built from TRBV7-9 and TRBJ1-5; the D is unclear. There are 13 residues in the CDR3. With 0 bases removed from V and 9 bases from J, the gap between germline ends came to 9 bases. Germline CDR1 SEHNR, CDR2 FQNEAQ (reference sequence). The CDR3 nucleotides are TGTGCCAGCAGCTTAGCAGGCGACGCGCCCCAGCATTTT. Translating it yields CASSLAGDAPQHF. The entire variable domain, with the rest obtained from reference TRBV7-9 and TRBJ1-5, is as follows: DTGVSQNPRHKITKRGQNVTFRCDPISEHNRLYWYRQTLGQGPEFLTYFQNEAQLEKSRLLSDRFSAERPKGSFSTLEIQRTEQGDSAMYLCASSLAGDAPQHFGDGTRLSIL.